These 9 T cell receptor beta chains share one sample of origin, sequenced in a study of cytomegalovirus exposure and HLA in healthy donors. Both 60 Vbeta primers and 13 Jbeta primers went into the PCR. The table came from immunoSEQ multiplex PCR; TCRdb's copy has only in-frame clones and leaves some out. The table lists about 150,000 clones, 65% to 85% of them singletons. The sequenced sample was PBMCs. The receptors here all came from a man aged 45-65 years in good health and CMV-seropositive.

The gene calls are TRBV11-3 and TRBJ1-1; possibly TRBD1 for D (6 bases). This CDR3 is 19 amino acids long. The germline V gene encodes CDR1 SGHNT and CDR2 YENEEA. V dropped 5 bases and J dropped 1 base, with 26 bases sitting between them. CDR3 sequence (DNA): TGTGCCAGCAGCGGAGCGGGGAGGGGGACTGCCATCAGGAACACTGAAGCTTTCTTT. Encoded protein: CASSGAGRGTAIRNTEAFF.

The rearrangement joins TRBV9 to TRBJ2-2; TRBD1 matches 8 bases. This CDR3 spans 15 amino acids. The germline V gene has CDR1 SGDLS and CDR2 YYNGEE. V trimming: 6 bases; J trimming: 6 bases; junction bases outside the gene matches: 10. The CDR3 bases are TGTGCCAGCAAGTGGGGACAGGATCACGCCGGGGAGCTGTTTTTT. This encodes CASKWGQDHAGELFF.

The CDR3 protein is CASSVTGGLAGVGELFF. The CDR3 DNA sequence: TGTGCCAGCAGTGTAACAGGGGGACTAGCGGGGGTCGGGGAGCTGTTTTTT. This sequence joins TRBV6-1 and TRBJ2-2, with 14 nucleotides matching TRBD2. Germline V CDR1 and CDR2: MNHNS, SASEGT. The trim removed 4 bases at V and 7 bases at J, leaving 8 bases unmatched. CDR3 length: 17 amino acids.

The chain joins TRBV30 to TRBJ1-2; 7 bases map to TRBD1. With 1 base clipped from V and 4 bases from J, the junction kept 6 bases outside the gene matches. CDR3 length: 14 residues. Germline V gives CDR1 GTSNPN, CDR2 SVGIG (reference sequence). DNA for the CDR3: TGTGCCTGGAGTGGAGGGGGCACTGGCTATGGCTACACCTTC. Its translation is CAWSGGGTGYGYTF.

In DNA form, the CDR3 reads TGTGCCAGCAGCCCCCCTAGCGGGATAGATGAGCAGTTCTTC. Translating it yields CASSPPSGIDEQFF. The chain is built from TRBV7-9 and TRBJ2-1; 9 nucleotides agree with TRBD2. Germline V gene sequence: CDR1 SEHNR, CDR2 FQNEAQ (reference sequence). The V segment lost 5 bases and the J segment 8 bases; nucleotides outside the gene matches: 7. The CDR3 has 14 residues.

The chain's CDR3 is CASSSGVDNEQFF. The CDR3 DNA is TGTGCCAGCAGCAGCGGGGTGGACAATGAGCAGTTCTTC. The gene calls are TRBV11-3 and TRBJ2-1; TRBD2 matches 7 bases. The V gene end was trimmed by 5 bases and the J gene end by 5 bases; junction bases not matched to a gene: 3. Germline V gene sequence: CDR1 SGHNT, CDR2 YENEEA. The CDR3 loop spans 13 amino acids.

DNA for the CDR3: TGCGCCAGCAGCTGGGGACTAGCGGGCCTCCAAGAGACCCAGTACTTC. Amino acids: CASSWGLAGLQETQYF. V and J are TRBV5-1 and TRBJ2-5, with 12 bases lining up with TRBD2. CDR3 length: 16 residues. The germline CDR1 and CDR2 sequences are SGHRS and YFSETQ. V shed 3 bases and J 1 base; nucleotides not matched to a gene: 4.

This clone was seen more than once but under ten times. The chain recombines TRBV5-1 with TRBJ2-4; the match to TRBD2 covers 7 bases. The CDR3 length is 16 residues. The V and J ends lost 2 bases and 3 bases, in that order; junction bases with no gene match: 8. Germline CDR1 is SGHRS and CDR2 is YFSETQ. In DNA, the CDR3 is TGCGCCAGCAGCTTCCAGGGCACGGGAGGCAAAAACATTCAGTACTTC. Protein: CASSFQGTGGKNIQYF.

The CDR3 nucleotides read TGTGCCACCAGCTTGAAGGGGCTCTCTCCCTACGAGCAGTACTTC. It specifies CATSLKGLSPYEQYF. The chain is built from TRBV15 and TRBJ2-5; a possible D gene is TRBD1 (5 bases). The better agreement between TRBJ2-7 and the DNA end casts doubt on the J call. The CDR3 consists of 15 residues. Per germline, CDR1 LNHNV and CDR2 YYDKDF (reference sequence).